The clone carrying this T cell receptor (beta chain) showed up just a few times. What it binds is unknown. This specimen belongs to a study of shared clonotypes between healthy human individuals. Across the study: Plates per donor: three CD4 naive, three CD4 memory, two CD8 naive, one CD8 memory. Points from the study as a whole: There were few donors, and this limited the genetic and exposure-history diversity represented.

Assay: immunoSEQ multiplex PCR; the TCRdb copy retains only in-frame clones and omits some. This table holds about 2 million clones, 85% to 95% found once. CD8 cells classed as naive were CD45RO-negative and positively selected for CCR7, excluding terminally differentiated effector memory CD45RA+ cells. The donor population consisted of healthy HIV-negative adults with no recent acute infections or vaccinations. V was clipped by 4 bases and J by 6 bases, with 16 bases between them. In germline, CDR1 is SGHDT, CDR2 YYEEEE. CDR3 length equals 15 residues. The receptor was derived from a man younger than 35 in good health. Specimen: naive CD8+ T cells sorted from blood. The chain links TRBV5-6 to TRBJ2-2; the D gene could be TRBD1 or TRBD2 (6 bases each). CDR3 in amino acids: CASSPKEGGAGELFF. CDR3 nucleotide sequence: TGTGCCAGCAGCCCCAAAGAGGGGGGAGCCGGGGAGCTGTTTTTT.